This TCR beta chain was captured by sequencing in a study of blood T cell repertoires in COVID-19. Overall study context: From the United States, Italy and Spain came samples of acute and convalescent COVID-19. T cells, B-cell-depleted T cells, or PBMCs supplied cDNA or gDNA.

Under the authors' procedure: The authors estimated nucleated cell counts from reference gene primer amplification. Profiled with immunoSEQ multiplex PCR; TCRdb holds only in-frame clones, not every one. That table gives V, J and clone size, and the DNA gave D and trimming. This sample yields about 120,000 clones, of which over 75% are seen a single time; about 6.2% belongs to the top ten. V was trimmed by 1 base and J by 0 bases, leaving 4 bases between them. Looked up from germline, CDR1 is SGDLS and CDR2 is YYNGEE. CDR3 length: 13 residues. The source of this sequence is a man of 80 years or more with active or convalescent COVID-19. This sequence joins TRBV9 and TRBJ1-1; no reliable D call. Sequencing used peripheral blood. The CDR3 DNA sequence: TGTGCCAGCAGCGTACAGGTGAACACTGAAGCTTTCTTT. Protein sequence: CASSVQVNTEAFF.